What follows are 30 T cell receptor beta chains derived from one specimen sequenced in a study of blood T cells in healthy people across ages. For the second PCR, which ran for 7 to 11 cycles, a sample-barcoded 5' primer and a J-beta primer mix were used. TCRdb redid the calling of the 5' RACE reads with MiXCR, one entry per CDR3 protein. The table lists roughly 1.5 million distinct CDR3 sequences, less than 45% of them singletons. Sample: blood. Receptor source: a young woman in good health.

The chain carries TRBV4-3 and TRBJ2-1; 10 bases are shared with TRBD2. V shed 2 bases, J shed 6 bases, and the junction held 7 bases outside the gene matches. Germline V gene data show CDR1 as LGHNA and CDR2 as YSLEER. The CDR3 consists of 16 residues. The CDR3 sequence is CASSQPGLARGNEQFF. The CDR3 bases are TGCGCCAGCAGCCAACCGGGACTAGCGAGAGGCAATGAGCAGTTCTTC.

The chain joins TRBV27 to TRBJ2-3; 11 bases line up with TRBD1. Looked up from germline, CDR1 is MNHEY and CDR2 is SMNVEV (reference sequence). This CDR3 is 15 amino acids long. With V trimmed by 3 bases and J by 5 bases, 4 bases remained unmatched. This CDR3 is CASSFRTGGLDTQYF. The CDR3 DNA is TGTGCCAGCAGTTTCCGGACAGGGGGCTTAGATACGCAGTATTTT.

The DNA for the CDR3 is TGCAGTGCTAGAGTAGTCGACAGGGGGCCCACAGATACGCAGTATTTT. Amino acids: CSARVVDRGPTDTQYF. This sequence joins TRBV20-1 and TRBJ2-3; 10 positions match TRBD1. Losses at the gene ends were 1 base for V and 2 bases for J; bases not matched to a gene: 6. The germline V gene encodes CDR1 DFQATT and CDR2 SNEGSKA (reference sequence). The CDR3 has 16 amino acids.

CDR3 in amino acids: CASTPGQGANTEAFF. The CDR3 DNA reads TGTGCCAGCACCCCAGGACAGGGGGCGAACACTGAAGCTTTCTTT. The chain links TRBV12-3 or TRBV12-4 to TRBJ1-1; 11 bases line up with TRBD1. V was clipped by 7 bases and J by 1 base; unmatched bases: 5. This CDR3 contains 15 residues.

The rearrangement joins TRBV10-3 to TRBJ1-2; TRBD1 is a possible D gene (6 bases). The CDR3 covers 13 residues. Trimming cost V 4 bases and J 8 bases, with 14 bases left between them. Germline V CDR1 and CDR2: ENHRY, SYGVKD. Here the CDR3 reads CAISAGGGRGYTF. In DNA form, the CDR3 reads TGTGCCATCAGTGCTGGGGGGGGCCGGGGCTACACCTTC.

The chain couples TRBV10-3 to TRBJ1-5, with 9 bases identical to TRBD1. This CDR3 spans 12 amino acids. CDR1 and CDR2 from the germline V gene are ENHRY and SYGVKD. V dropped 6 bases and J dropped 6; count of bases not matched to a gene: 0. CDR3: CAIRGQGQPQHF. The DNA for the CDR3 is TGTGCCATCAGGGGACAGGGTCAGCCCCAGCATTTT.

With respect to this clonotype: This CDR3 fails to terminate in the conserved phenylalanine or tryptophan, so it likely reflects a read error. As DNA, the CDR3 is TGTGCCAGCAGTACAGATTCCTCCGGGACAGGGAGGAATGGCTACACCTCC. Its translation is CASSTDSSGTGRNGYTS. This chain connects TRBV25-1 to TRBJ1-2; 9 nucleotides match TRBD1. Germline-derived CDR1 and CDR2 are MGHDK and SYGVNS. The CDR3 is 17 amino acids. After removal of 5 bases from V and 6 bases from J, the junction contained 16 bases not matched to a gene.

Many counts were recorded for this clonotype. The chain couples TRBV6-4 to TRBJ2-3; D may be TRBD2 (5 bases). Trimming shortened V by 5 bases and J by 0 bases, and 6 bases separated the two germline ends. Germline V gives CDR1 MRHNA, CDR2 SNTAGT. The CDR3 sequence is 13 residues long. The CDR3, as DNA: TGTGCCAGCAGTAGGACTAGCACAGATACGCAGTATTTT. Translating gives CASSRTSTDTQYF.

CDR3 sequence reads: CSGTNVPSTDTQYF. For the CDR3, the DNA is TGCAGCGGGACGAATGTACCGAGCACAGATACGCAGTATTTT. The chain recombines TRBV29-1 with TRBJ2-3; no clear D gene. Germline loops: CDR1 SQVTM, CDR2 ANQGSEA. The V end lost 7 bases, the J end lost 0 bases, and 14 bases lay between the germline ends. The CDR3 extends over 14 amino acids.

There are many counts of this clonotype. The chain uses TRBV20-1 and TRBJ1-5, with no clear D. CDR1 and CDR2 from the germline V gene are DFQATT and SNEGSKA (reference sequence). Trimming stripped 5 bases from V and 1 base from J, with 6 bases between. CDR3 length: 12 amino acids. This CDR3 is CSALISNQPQHF. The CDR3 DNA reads TGCAGTGCTTTAATAAGCAATCAGCCCCAGCATTTT.

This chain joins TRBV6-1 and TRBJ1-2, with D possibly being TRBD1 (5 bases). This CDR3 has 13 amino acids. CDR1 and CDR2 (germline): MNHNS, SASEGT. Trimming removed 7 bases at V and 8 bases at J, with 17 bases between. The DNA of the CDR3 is TGTGCCAGCAAGGGACGGACACTCGGGGGCTACACCTTC. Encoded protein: CASKGRTLGGYTF.

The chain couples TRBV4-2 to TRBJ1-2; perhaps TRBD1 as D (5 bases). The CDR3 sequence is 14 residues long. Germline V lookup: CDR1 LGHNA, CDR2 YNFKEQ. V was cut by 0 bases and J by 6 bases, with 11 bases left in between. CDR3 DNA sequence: TGTGCCAGCAGCCAAGATGGGGACGGACATGGCTACACCTTC. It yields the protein CASSQDGDGHGYTF.

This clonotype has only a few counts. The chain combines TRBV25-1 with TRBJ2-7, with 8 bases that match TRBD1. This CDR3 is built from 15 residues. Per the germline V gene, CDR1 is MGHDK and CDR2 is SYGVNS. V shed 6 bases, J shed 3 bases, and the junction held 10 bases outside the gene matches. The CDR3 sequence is CASSWTGPAHYEQYF. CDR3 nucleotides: TGTGCCAGCAGCTGGACAGGGCCTGCACACTACGAGCAGTACTTC.

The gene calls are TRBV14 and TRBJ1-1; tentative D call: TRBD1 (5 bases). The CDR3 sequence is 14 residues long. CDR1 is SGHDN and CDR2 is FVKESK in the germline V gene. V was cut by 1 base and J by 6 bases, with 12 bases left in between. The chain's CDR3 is CASSQVGLGAEAFF. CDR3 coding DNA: TGTGCCAGCAGCCAAGTGGGACTTGGGGCTGAAGCTTTCTTT.

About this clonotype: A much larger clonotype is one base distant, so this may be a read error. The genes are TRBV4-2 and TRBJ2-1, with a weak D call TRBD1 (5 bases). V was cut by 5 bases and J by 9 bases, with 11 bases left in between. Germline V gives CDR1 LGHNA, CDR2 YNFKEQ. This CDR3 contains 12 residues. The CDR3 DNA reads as TGTGCCAGCAGCTTCTCCGACAGTGAGCAGTTCTTC. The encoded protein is CASSFSDSEQFF.

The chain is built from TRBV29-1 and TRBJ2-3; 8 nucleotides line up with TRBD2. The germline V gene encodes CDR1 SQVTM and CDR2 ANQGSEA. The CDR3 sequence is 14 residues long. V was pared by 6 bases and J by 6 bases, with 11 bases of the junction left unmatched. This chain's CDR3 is CSVQPGLGHDTQYF. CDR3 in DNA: TGCAGCGTGCAACCGGGACTAGGTCACGATACGCAGTATTTT.

In DNA, the CDR3 is TGCGCCAGCAGCCCCCGACGTCAGACCTACAATGAGCAGTACTTC. The encoded protein is CASSPRRQTYNEQYF. The chain recombines TRBV4-3 with TRBJ2-7, with D uncertain. The ends were cut back, 4 bases at V and 7 bases at J, with 20 bases in the middle. The CDR3 extends over 15 amino acids. CDR1 and CDR2 from the germline V gene are LGHNA and YSLEER.

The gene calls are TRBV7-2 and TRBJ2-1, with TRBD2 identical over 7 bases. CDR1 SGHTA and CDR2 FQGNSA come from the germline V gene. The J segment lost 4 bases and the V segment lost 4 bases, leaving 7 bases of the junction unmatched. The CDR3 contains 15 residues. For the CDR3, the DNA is TGTGCCAGCAGCTCTAAGTGGCGGGGGTACAATGAGCAGTTCTTC. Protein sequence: CASSSKWRGYNEQFF.

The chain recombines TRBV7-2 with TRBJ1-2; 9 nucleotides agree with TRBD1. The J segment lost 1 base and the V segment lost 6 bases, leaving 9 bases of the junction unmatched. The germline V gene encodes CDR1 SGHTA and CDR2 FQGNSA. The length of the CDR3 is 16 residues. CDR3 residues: CASRFRPGQGNYGYTF. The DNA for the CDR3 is TGTGCCAGCAGATTTAGGCCGGGACAGGGTAACTATGGCTACACCTTC.

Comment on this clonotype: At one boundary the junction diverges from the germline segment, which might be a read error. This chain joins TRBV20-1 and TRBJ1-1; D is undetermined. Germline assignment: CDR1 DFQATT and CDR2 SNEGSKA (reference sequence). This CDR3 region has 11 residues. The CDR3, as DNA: TGCAGAGCTATCCGGCCGACGAAGGCTTTCTTT. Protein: CRAIRPTKAFF.

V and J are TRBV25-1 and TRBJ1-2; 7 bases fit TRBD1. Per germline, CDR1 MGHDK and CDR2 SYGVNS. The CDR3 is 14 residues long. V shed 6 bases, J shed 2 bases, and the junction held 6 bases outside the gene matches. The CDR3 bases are TGTGCCAGCAGCCGTGGGACAGAGAACTATGGCTACACCTTC. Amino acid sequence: CASSRGTENYGYTF.

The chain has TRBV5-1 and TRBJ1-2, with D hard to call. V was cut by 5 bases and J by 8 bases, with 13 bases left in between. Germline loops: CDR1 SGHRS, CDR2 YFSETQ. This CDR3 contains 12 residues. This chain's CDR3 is CASRWTDGGYTF. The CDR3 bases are TGCGCCAGCAGGTGGACGGACGGGGGCTACACCTTC.

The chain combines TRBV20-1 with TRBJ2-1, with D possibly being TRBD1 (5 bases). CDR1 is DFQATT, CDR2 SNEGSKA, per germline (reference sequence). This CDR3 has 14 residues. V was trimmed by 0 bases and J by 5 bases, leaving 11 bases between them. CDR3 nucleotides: TGCAGTGCTAGAGATCGATTCAGGGACAATGAGCAGTTCTTC. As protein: CSARDRFRDNEQFF.

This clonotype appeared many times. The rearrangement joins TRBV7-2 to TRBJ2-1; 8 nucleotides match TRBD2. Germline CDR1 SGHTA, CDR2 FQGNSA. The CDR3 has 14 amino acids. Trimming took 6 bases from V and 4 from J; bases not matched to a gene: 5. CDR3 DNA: TGTGCCAGCAGTTTTACGGGAGGGTACAATGAGCAGTTCTTC. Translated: CASSFTGGYNEQFF.

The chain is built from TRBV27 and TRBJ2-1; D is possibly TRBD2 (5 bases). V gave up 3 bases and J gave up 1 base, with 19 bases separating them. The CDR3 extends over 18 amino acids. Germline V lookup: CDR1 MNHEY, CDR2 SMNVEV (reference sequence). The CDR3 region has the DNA TGTGCCAGCAGTTTTTTTCTCCGGACTCCCACTTCCTACAATGAGCAGTTCTTC. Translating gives CASSFFLRTPTSYNEQFF.

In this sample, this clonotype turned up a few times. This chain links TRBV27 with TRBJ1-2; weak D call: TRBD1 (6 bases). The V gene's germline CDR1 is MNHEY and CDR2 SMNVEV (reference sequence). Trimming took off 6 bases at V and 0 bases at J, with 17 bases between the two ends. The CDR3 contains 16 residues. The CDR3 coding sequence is TGTGCCAGCAGCTCCTATGGGGGCTCGGCTAACTATGGCTACACCTTC. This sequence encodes CASSSYGGSANYGYTF.

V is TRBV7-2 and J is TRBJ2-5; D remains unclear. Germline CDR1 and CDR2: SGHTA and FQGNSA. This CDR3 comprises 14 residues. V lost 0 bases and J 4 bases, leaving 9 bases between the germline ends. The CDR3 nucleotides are TGTGCCAGCAGCTTAGCGATGGACGGAGAGACCCAGTACTTC. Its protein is CASSLAMDGETQYF.

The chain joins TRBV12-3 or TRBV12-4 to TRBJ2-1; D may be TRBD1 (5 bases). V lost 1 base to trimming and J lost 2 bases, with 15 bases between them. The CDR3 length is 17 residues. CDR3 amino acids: CASSLGTAGKAYNEQFF. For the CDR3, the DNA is TGTGCCAGCAGTTTAGGGACGGCAGGGAAGGCCTACAATGAGCAGTTCTTC.

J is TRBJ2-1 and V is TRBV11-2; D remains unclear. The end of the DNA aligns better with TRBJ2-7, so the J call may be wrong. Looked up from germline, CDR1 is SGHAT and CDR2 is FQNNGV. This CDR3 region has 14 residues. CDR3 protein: CASSLVVINDEQYF. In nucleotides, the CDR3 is TGTGCCAGCAGCTTAGTTGTTATTAACGATGAGCAGTACTTC.

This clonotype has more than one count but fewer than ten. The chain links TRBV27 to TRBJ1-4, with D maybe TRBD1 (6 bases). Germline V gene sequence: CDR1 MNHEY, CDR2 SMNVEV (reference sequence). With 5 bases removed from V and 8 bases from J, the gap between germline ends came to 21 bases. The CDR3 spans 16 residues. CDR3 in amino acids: CASSPNQGLTREKLFF. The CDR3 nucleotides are TGTGCCAGCAGTCCTAATCAGGGGCTGACGAGGGAAAAACTGTTTTTT.